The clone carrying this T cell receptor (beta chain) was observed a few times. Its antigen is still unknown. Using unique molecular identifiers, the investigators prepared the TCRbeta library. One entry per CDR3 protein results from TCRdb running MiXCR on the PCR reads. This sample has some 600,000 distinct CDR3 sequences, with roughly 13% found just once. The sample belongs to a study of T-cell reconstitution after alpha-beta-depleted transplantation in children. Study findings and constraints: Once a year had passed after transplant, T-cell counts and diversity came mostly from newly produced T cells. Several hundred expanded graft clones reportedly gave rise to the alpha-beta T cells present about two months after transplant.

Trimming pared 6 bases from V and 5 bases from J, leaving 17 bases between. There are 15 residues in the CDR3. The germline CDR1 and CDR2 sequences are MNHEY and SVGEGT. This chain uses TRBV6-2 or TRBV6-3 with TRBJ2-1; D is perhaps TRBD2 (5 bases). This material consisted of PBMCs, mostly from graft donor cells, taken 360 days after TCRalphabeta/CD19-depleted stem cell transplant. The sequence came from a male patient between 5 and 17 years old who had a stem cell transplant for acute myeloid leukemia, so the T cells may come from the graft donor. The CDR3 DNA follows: TGTGCCAGCAGACGCGAGGCGAGGGTGGACAATGAGCAGTTCTTC. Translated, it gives CASRREARVDNEQFF.